These 17 T cell receptor beta chains were all obtained from the same sample, sequenced in a study of T cells in Graves' hyperthyroidism and ophthalmopathy. Amplification of TCR beta CDR3 regions used RNA as the template. Initially, a first-round RT-PCR of the TCR CDR3 employed the HTBI primer set. TCRdb ran MiXCR on the multiplex PCR reads and lists one entry per CDR3 protein. Here the sample spans around 690,000 distinct CDR3 sequences, 15% to 20% being singletons. The sample taken for sequencing was blood. These receptors were collected from a man over 45 with Graves' hyperthyroidism.

This clonotype showed up many times. J is TRBJ1-2 and V is TRBV7-3; 8 bases are shared with TRBD1. Germline V gene lookup returns CDR1 SGHTA and CDR2 FQGTGA. V shed 2 bases, J shed 2 bases, and the junction held 4 bases outside the gene matches. The CDR3 covers 15 residues. CDR3 amino acids: CASSLGSGGNYGYTF. CDR3 in DNA: TGTGCCAGCAGCTTAGGCTCAGGGGGCAACTATGGCTACACCTTC.

Many counts were recorded for this clonotype. CDR3 nucleotides: TGTGCCAGCAGTTATACTAGCGCGAGCTCCTACGAGCAGTACTTC. It translates to CASSYTSASSYEQYF. The rearrangement joins TRBV6-2 or TRBV6-3 to TRBJ2-7; the match to TRBD2 covers 7 bases. The CDR3 loop spans 15 amino acids. Trimming at V came to 3 bases and at J to 0 bases, leaving 5 bases not matched to a gene. Germline V gives CDR1 MNHEY, CDR2 SVGEGT.

This clonotype was seen just once. The chain has TRBV2 and TRBJ2-5; TRBD2 agrees at 9 bases. Germline V gives CDR1 SNHLY, CDR2 FYNNEI. CDR3 length equals 14 residues. V lost 7 bases and J lost 5; bases outside the gene matches: 8. Here the CDR3 reads CASTVAGALETQYF. DNA for the CDR3: TGTGCCAGCACCGTAGCGGGAGCATTGGAGACCCAGTACTTC. Using reference TRBV2 and TRBJ2-5 for the parts outside the CDR3, the full variable domain is EPEVTQTPSHQVTQMGQEVILRCVPISNHLYFYWYRQILGQKVEFLVSFYNNEISEKSEIFDDQFSVERPDGSNFTLKIRSTKLEDSAMYFCASTVAGALETQYFGPGTRLLVL.

This clonotype was seen only a few times. The CDR3 bases are TGTGCCAGCAGCGTAGAGGACAGGGTAGTCTCCGAGCAGTACTTC. Translation gives CASSVEDRVVSEQYF. This sequence joins TRBV9 and TRBJ2-7; 8 bases map to TRBD1. The CDR3 is 15 amino acids. Per the germline V gene, CDR1 is SGDLS and CDR2 is YYNGEE. After removal of 0 bases from V and 6 bases from J, the junction contained 8 bases not matched to a gene.

The chain employs TRBV20-1 and TRBJ2-7, with 13 bases lining up with TRBD2. The CDR3 runs to 18 residues. Germline CDR1 and CDR2: DFQATT and SNEGSKA (reference sequence). V lost 3 bases to trimming and J lost 0 bases; unmatched junction nucleotides: 11. This CDR3 reads CSARDTGTSGKISYEQYF. The CDR3 region has the DNA TGCAGTGCTAGGGACACCGGGACTAGCGGGAAAATCTCCTACGAGCAGTACTTC.

This clonotype was counted only a few times. The CDR3 region is CASSWTVSGTHTQYF. The CDR3 nucleotides read TGTGCCAGCAGCTGGACTGTTAGCGGGACCCATACGCAGTATTTT. This chain connects TRBV7-9 to TRBJ2-3; 8 positions agree with TRBD2. V was pared by 4 bases and J by 7 bases, with 10 bases of the junction left unmatched. The CDR3 is 15 residues long. From germline, CDR1 is SEHNR and CDR2 FQNEAQ (reference sequence). The variable domain in full, with the rest retrieved from reference TRBV7-9 and TRBJ2-3, is DTGVSQNPRHKITKRGQNVTFRCDPISEHNRLYWYRQTLGQGPEFLTYFQNEAQLEKSRLLSDRFSAERPKGSFSTLEIQRTEQGDSAMYLCASSWTVSGTHTQYFGPGTRLTVL.

The chain uses TRBV20-1 and TRBJ2-7; D perhaps matches TRBD1 (6 bases). From germline, CDR1 is DFQATT and CDR2 SNEGSKA (reference sequence). Between the trimmed V and J ends, which lost 4 bases and 3 bases, there was a span of 7 bases. The CDR3 sequence is 11 residues long. The CDR3 DNA follows: TGCAGTGCTAAGGACAGCTACGAGCAGTACTTC. Its translation is CSAKDSYEQYF.

A few counts support this clonotype. The chain has TRBV3-1 and TRBJ2-1, with 10 bases aligning to TRBD1. This CDR3 region has 16 residues. CDR1 is LGHDT, CDR2 YNNKEL, per germline (reference sequence). V gave up 4 bases and J gave up 10 bases; unmatched junction bases: 13. CDR3 amino acids: CASSRRAGTGVGEQFF. In DNA, the CDR3 is TGTGCCAGCAGCCGAAGGGCGGGGACAGGGGTGGGAGAGCAGTTCTTC.

There are many counts of this clonotype. The CDR3 loop is CAISDPLTGDYTGELFF. In DNA form, the CDR3 reads TGTGCCATCAGTGACCCCTTGACAGGAGATTACACCGGGGAGCTGTTTTTT. The chain combines TRBV10-3 with TRBJ2-2, with a weak D call TRBD1 (6 bases). There are 17 residues in the CDR3. Trimming took off 3 bases at V and 3 bases at J, with 17 bases between the two ends. Per germline, CDR1 ENHRY and CDR2 SYGVKD.

There are a few counts of this clonotype. The rearrangement joins TRBV7-3 to TRBJ2-1; D perhaps matches TRBD1 (6 bases). The germline V and J ends were trimmed by 5 bases and 7 bases, with 12 bases remaining between them. The CDR3 has 13 residues. The V gene's germline CDR1 is SGHTA and CDR2 FQGTGA. The DNA of the CDR3 is TGTGCCAGCAGCCCTGGGACACCAAATGAGCAGTTCTTC. This gives the protein CASSPGTPNEQFF. The full variable domain, completed using reference TRBV7-3 and TRBJ2-1, is GAGVSQTPSNKVTEKGKYVELRCDPISGHTALYWYRQSLGQGPEFLIYFQGTGAADDSGLPNDRFFAVRPEGSVSTLKIQRTERGDSAVYLCASSPGTPNEQFFGPGTRLTVL.

The chain couples TRBV19 to TRBJ1-5; D is unclear. Germline values: CDR1 LNHDA, CDR2 SQIVND (reference sequence). There are 13 residues in the CDR3. Trimming stripped 1 base from V and 7 bases from J, with 8 bases between. As DNA, the CDR3 is TGTGCCAGTAGTATAGTTCATGCCCAGCCCCAGCATTTT. It translates to CASSIVHAQPQHF.

This clonotype came up many times. The rearrangement links TRBV6-5 to TRBJ2-6; TRBD2 might be the D (7 bases). CDR3 length: 21 residues. V gave up 2 bases and J gave up 2 bases, with 25 bases separating them. Germline CDR1 MNHEY, CDR2 SVGAGI. The CDR3 loop reads CASSYTTGGGGLEAGANVLTF. DNA for the CDR3: TGTGCCAGCAGTTACACGACCGGAGGGGGGGGCCTAGAGGCTGGGGCCAACGTCCTGACTTTC.

The J gene is TRBJ2-3, the V gene TRBV12-3 or TRBV12-4, with 9 bases fitting TRBD1. J lost 6 bases, V lost 5 bases, and 6 bases had no gene match. CDR3 length: 14 amino acids. CDR3 in amino acids: CASSPGDRADTQYF. The CDR3 DNA reads as TGTGCCAGCAGTCCGGGGGACAGGGCCGATACGCAGTATTTT.

This clonotype came up many times. This chain links TRBV29-1 with TRBJ2-7, with D tentatively TRBD1 (6 bases). Germline V gives CDR1 SQVTM, CDR2 ANQGSEA. The ends were cut back, 4 bases at V and 2 bases at J, with 15 bases in the middle. This CDR3 contains 14 residues. The CDR3 here is CSVGRGDLTYEQYF. The CDR3 DNA is TGCAGCGTTGGCAGGGGCGACCTGACCTACGAGCAGTACTTC.

This clonotype was detected ten times or more. The V and J genes are TRBV6-2 or TRBV6-3 and TRBJ2-7, with TRBD1 identical over 7 bases. CDR1 MNHEY and CDR2 SVGEGT come from the germline V gene. The V gene end was trimmed by 7 bases and the J gene end by 0 bases; junction bases not matched to a gene: 12. This CDR3 has 16 amino acids. CDR3 in DNA: TGTGCCAGCACGGGACAGCCTCTACAGCCCTCCTACGAGCAGTACTTC. Translated: CASTGQPLQPSYEQYF.

This clonotype has at least ten counts. The chain recombines TRBV28 with TRBJ1-5; 7 bases match TRBD1. The germline V gene has CDR1 MDHEN and CDR2 SYDVKM. The ends lost 6 bases at V and 1 base at J; junction bases unmatched: 6. The CDR3 consists of 15 residues. CDR3 sequence (DNA): TGTGCCAGCAGGGACAGGATTTCGAGCAATCAGCCCCAGCATTTT. Its protein is CASRDRISSNQPQHF.

V and J are TRBV7-2 and TRBJ2-1, with 15 positions matching TRBD2. CDR1 SGHTA and CDR2 FQGNSA come from the germline V gene. CDR3 length equals 18 residues. After removal of 3 bases from V and 7 bases from J, the junction contained 10 bases not matched to a gene. For the CDR3, the DNA is TGTGCCAGCAGCTTCAGGACTAGCGGGAGGGCCGAGAGAAATGAGCAGTTCTTC. It codes for CASSFRTSGRAERNEQFF.